The entry that follows covers one T cell receptor (beta chain) sequence. Its antigen is as yet unknown. Time point: newly diagnosed GD, antithyroid drugs for less than 3 months. RNA extracted from PBMCs served as the sequencing template. Investigators report Graves' disease was diagnosed under American Thyroid Association guidelines. The sample originates from a study of regulatory T cells in long-lasting Graves disease. Study-wide points: Patients with persistent disease shared 2,500 or so public clonotypes, outpacing the roughly 1,000 shared by new patients. Persistent Graves' disease cases displayed lower TCR diversity than newly diagnosed ones.

To make TCR beta libraries, researchers used iRepertoire HTBI primers and Arm-PCR of CDR3 regions. TCRdb called the multiplex PCR reads again in MiXCR, with one record for every CDR3 protein. The sample lists 250,000 to 300,000 distinct CDR3 sequences, approximately 18% occurring once. Trimming cost V 3 bases and J 0 bases, with 5 bases left between them. Germline CDR1 reads SGHAT; CDR2 reads FQDESV (reference sequence). The CDR3 length is 13 residues. The same data also contributed to another study, on T cells in Graves' hyperthyroidism and ophthalmopathy.

The receptor was isolated from a woman aged 30 to 39 with Graves disease. This sequence joins TRBV11-1 and TRBJ2-5; D unclear. The sequencing used peripheral blood mononuclear cells (PBMCs), collected at new diagnosis, from a patient treated with antithyroid drugs. CDR3: CASSFGNQETQYF. As DNA, the CDR3 is TGTGCCAGCAGCTTCGGCAACCAAGAGACCCAGTACTTC.